The 7 T cell receptor beta chains given below trace back to one sample, sequenced in a study of cytomegalovirus exposure and HLA in healthy donors. Assay used: immunoSEQ multiplex PCR; TCRdb lists only in-frame clones, some missing. Of 150,000 to 200,000 clones in the sample, roughly 82% are singletons; the top ten hold about 1.5%. Sequencing was performed on PBMCs. The receptor set was obtained from a woman between 18 and 30 years old in good health and CMV-seronegative.

This sequence joins TRBV19 and TRBJ1-5; 7 bases map to TRBD1. Germline values: CDR1 LNHDA, CDR2 SQIVND (reference sequence). The CDR3 contains 12 residues. V shed 10 bases and J 6 bases; nucleotides not matched to a gene: 6. CDR3 sequence reads: CATTGESQPQHF. Written as DNA, the CDR3 is TGTGCCACAACAGGGGAGAGTCAGCCCCAGCATTTT.

The chain carries TRBV11-2 and TRBJ2-7, with a tentative D call TRBD2 (7 bases). The germline V and J ends were trimmed by 1 base and 3 bases, with 10 bases remaining between them. Per germline, CDR1 SGHAT and CDR2 FQNNGV. This CDR3 contains 14 residues. This chain's CDR3 is CASSLVGGGYEQYF. The CDR3 DNA is TGTGCCAGCAGCTTAGTAGGGGGGGGCTACGAGCAGTACTTC.

This chain links TRBV10-1 with TRBJ2-2; possibly TRBD2 for D (6 bases). Trimming cost V 0 bases and J 3 bases, with 11 bases left between them. Germline lookup yields CDR1 WNHNN and CDR2 SYGVQD (reference sequence). CDR3 length: 16 amino acids. The CDR3 is CASSESEGLHTGELFF. DNA of the CDR3: TGCGCCAGCAGTGAGTCGGAGGGGCTACACACCGGGGAGCTGTTTTTT.

The chain links TRBV30 to TRBJ2-1; 7 positions agree with TRBD2. The germline CDR1 and CDR2 sequences are GTSNPN and SVGIG (reference sequence). The J segment lost 9 bases and the V segment lost 0 bases, leaving 11 bases of the junction unmatched. CDR3 length equals 15 residues. Written as DNA, the CDR3 is TGTGCCTGGAGTGTGGGGCGCGGGAGCCTCAGTGAGCAGTTCTTC. It codes for CAWSVGRGSLSEQFF. The entire variable domain, with the rest obtained from reference TRBV30 and TRBJ2-1, is as follows: SQTIHQWPATLVQPVGSPLSLECTVEGTSNPNLYWYRQAAGRGLQLLFYSVGIGQISSEVPQNLSASRPQDRQFILSSKKLLLSDSGFYLCAWSVGRGSLSEQFFGPGTRLTVL.

CDR3: CASSDWDWSYEQYF. In DNA form, the CDR3 reads TGTGCCAGCAGTGACTGGGACTGGAGCTACGAGCAGTACTTC. The V call is TRBV6-4, the J call TRBJ2-7; weak D call: TRBD2 (6 bases). Germline V gene data show CDR1 as MRHNA and CDR2 as SNTAGT. The CDR3 loop spans 14 amino acids. V lost 1 base and J lost 3, with 10 bases in between.

This chain joins TRBV10-3 and TRBJ2-1; tentatively, D is TRBD2 (6 bases). Trimming stripped 5 bases from V and 8 bases from J, with 16 bases between. The CDR3 runs to 14 residues. Germline CDR1 is ENHRY and CDR2 is SYGVKD. The CDR3: CAISLSGEGDEQFF. The CDR3 DNA reads as TGTGCCATCAGTCTGTCGGGAGAGGGCGATGAGCAGTTCTTC.

The chain links TRBV5-5 to TRBJ1-1, with 9 bases aligning to TRBD1. The V gene end was trimmed by 0 bases and the J gene end by 0 bases; junction bases not matched to a gene: 15. This CDR3 is built from 20 residues. Germline values: CDR1 SGHKS, CDR2 YYEKEE (reference sequence). CDR3 loop: CASSLGRGTGPGRMNTEAFF. The DNA of the CDR3 is TGTGCCAGCAGCTTGGGGCGGGGGACAGGGCCCGGACGGATGAACACTGAAGCTTTCTTT.